This T cell receptor (beta chain) was obtained from a study of vaccination effects on CD4 cells after COVID-19. Study in general: Participants received two doses of either the BNT162b2 or mRNA-1273 vaccine.

Here immunoSEQ multiplex PCR was the method, and the copy in TCRdb shows in-frame clones only, minus some. The data contain about 52,000 clones, 75% to 85% of them seen just once; the ten biggest clones take up approximately 6%. Viral peptide pool expansion of antigen-specific CD4+ T cells preceded sequencing in the ViraFEST assay. The authors isolated CD4+ T cells after roughly 10 days of culture. Nucleocapsid antibodies were negative in the vaccine recipients, who had never had SARS-CoV-2 infection. The study's findings and limits: Cross-reaction with common cold coronaviruses was seen in only 1 of 255 vaccine-induced clones from healthy vaccinees.

The CDR3 spans 13 residues. The junction had 11 bases not matched to a gene; V was cut back by 10 bases and J by 8 bases. Germline V lookup: CDR1 WSHSY, CDR2 SAAADI. This clone was counted a few times. The antigen is undetermined. The source is a human donor who received a COVID-19 vaccine. The chain employs TRBV10-2 and TRBJ1-2; 9 nucleotides match TRBD1. Specimen: CD4+ T cells from PBMCs cultured with HCoV-OC43 spike peptides, collected before COVID-19 vaccination. Described subset: HCoV-OC43 spike overlapping peptide pool stimulation. For the CDR3, the DNA is TGCGCCATCTACCGGGACAGGGTAAACGGCTACACCTTC. Translation: CAIYRDRVNGYTF.